The TCR beta chain described here comes from a study of PD-L1 blockade in urothelial cancer. The assay was immunoSEQ multiplex PCR, and TCRdb's table has in-frame clones only and misses some. The data show roughly 100,000 clones, roughly 80% seen once. Indicated time point: peripheral blood 6 weeks after treatment start. This CDR3 region has 14 residues. Germline V gene lookup returns CDR1 SEHNR and CDR2 FQNEAQ (reference sequence). V lost 3 bases to trimming and J lost 6 bases, with 11 bases between them. The source was PBMCs, collected around atezolizumab (anti-PD-L1) treatment. The chain recombines TRBV7-9 with TRBJ2-2, with a possible D match to TRBD1 (7 bases). The receptor was derived from a man between 65 and 79 years old with urothelial cancer. CDR3 region: CASSLEGAAGELFF. CDR3 DNA sequence: TGTGCCAGCAGCTTGGAGGGGGCTGCCGGGGAGCTGTTTTTT.